One and the same sample provided the 2 T cell receptor beta chains below, sequenced in a study of T cells in Graves' hyperthyroidism and ophthalmopathy. The TCR beta CDR3 regions underwent amplification using RNA transcripts as the source. Initially, a first-round RT-PCR of the TCR CDR3 employed the HTBI primer set. TCRdb itself ran the multiplex PCR reads through MiXCR, one entry per CDR3 protein. Of roughly 520,000 distinct CDR3 sequences listed, roughly 25% are singletons. The sample consisted of blood. The receptors come from a woman in her thirties with Graves' ophthalmopathy.

The chain links TRBV6-4 to TRBJ1-1; a weak D match, TRBD1 (6 bases). V gave up 3 bases and J gave up 4 bases, with 12 bases separating them. In germline, CDR1 is MRHNA, CDR2 SNTAGT. This CDR3 has 14 residues. In nucleotides, the CDR3 is TGTGCCAGCAGTGAGGGAACAGGGTCCACTGAAGCTTTCTTT. Protein: CASSEGTGSTEAFF.

This clonotype was recorded at least ten times. The chain joins TRBV19 to TRBJ1-1; tentative D call: TRBD1 (5 bases). Trimming pared 4 bases from V and 6 bases from J, leaving 12 bases between. CDR1 and CDR2 (germline): LNHDA, SQIVND (reference sequence). The length of the CDR3 is 13 residues. CDR3 sequence reads: CASSSHRGPEAFF. CDR3 DNA: TGTGCCAGTAGTAGCCATCGGGGCCCTGAAGCTTTCTTT.